The sequence of this T cell receptor beta chain was determined in a study of T cell repertoires in cytomegalovirus infection. One entry per CDR3 protein, called by TCRdb with MiXCR from the reads. Of under 50,000 distinct CDR3 sequences in the sample, about a fifth were seen once. Concerning this clonotype itself: No antigen is known for it.

The junction had 11 bases not matched to a gene; V was cut back by 6 bases and J by 5 bases. This CDR3 is built from 15 residues. CDR1 and CDR2 (germline): SGHTA, FQGNSA. The rearrangement uses TRBV7-2 and TRBJ2-7, with 9 bases matching TRBD2. The sequencing used CD8+ T cells from cultured PBMCs, collected from culture after CMV antigen stimulation. This clonotype was obtained from a human donor in good health (CMV status not recorded). Some clones in this sample may be carry-over from other donors' samples. CDR3 nucleotides: TGTGCCAGCAGACTATGGGGGCGCGGGGGGGACGAGCAGTACTTC. Its translation is CASRLWGRGGDEQYF.